This T cell receptor (beta chain) was observed in a study of T cells in localized non-small cell lung cancer. Sequenced by immunoSEQ multiplex PCR; TCRdb stores in-frame clones only, minus some. The sample has around 100,000 clones, roughly 87% seen once. In germline, CDR1 is MGHRA, CDR2 YSYEKL. The CDR3 extends over 13 amino acids. Between the trimmed V and J ends, which lost 4 bases and 0 bases, there was a span of 4 bases. The TCR was taken from a man aged 40 to 70 with stage I squamous cell lung carcinoma. The chain has TRBV4-1 and TRBJ1-5; D not certain. This specimen consisted of peripheral blood, obtained before any cancer treatment. CDR3 sequence reads: CASSLNSNQPQHF. CDR3 bases: TGCGCCAGCAGCCTGAATAGCAATCAGCCCCAGCATTTT.